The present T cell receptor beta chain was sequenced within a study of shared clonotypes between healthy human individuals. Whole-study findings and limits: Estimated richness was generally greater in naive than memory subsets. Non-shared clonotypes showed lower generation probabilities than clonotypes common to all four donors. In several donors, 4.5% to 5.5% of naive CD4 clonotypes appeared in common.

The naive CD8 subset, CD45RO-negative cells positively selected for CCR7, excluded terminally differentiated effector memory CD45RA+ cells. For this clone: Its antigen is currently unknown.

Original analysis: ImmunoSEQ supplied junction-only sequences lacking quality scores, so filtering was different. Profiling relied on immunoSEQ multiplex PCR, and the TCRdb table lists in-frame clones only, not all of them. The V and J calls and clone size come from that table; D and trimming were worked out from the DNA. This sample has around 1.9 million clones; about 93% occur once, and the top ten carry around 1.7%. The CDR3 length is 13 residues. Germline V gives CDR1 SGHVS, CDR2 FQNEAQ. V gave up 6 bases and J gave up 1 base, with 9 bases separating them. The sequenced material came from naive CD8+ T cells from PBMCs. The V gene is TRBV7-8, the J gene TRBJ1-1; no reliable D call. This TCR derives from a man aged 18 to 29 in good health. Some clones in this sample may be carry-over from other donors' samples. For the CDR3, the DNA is TGTGCCAGCAGGACTTTTGGGAACACTGAAGCTTTCTTT. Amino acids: CASRTFGNTEAFF.